The clone carrying this T cell receptor beta chain was picked up one time. Sequencing was performed with immunoSEQ multiplex PCR; in TCRdb, only in-frame clones are kept and a portion is missing. The sample consists of 80,000 or so clones, 94% of them appearing once. This sample was included in a study of control samples from healthy donors and cancer patients. Trimming cost V 9 bases and J 6 bases, with 12 bases left between them. Germline V gene data show CDR1 as ENHRY and CDR2 as SYGVKD. This CDR3 contains 11 residues. The rearrangement links TRBV10-3 to TRBJ2-7; D is unclear. The sequencing input was blood. The TCR sequence derives from a middle-aged woman in good health. The CDR3 DNA reads as TGTGCCATTGGACCTGAAGGCGAGCAGTACTTC. Translation: CAIGPEGEQYF.